These 5 T cell receptor beta chains were all obtained from the same sample, sequenced in a study of immune evolution from preneoplasia to lung adenocarcinoma. Assay used: immunoSEQ multiplex PCR; TCRdb lists only in-frame clones, some missing. The sample lists 8,000 to 10,000 clones; more than 60% were seen once. Sequencing was carried out using FFPE lung adenocarcinoma in situ tissue. These receptors were taken from a person aged 55-80 years with lung adenocarcinoma.

V is TRBV11-2 and J is TRBJ1-1, with a weak D call TRBD1 (5 bases). Germline loops: CDR1 SGHAT, CDR2 FQNNGV. The CDR3 covers 14 residues. V was pared by 2 bases and J by 3 bases, with 10 bases between. In DNA form, the CDR3 reads TGTGCCAGCAGCTTAACCCCAGGGTACACTGAAGCTTTCTTT. The encoded protein is CASSLTPGYTEAFF.

This rearrangement joins TRBV12-5 to TRBJ1-2; D may be TRBD1 (6 bases). This CDR3 region has 15 residues. Germline V gene lookup returns CDR1 LGHNT and CDR2 FRNRAP. V was cut by 4 bases and J by 3 bases, with 15 bases left in between. The chain's CDR3 is CASGSTGGQDYGYTF. DNA for the CDR3: TGTGCTAGTGGTTCAACGGGGGGGCAAGACTATGGCTACACCTTC.

This chain joins TRBV4-1 and TRBJ2-3; possibly TRBD1 or TRBD2 for D (5 bases each). The CDR3 extends over 17 amino acids. V dropped 6 bases and J dropped 2 bases, with 21 bases sitting between them. CDR1 and CDR2 from the germline V gene are MGHRA and YSYEKL. In nucleotides, the CDR3 is TGCGCCAGCAGGAAGGGTTCCTCCGGGACCACCACAGATACGCAGTATTTT. Translated, it gives CASRKGSSGTTTDTQYF.

The chain is built from TRBV9 and TRBJ1-3; weak D call: TRBD1 (6 bases). Germline V CDR1 and CDR2: SGDLS, YYNGEE. Trimming left V 2 bases short and J 4 bases short, with 10 bases between. The CDR3 runs 14 residues. CDR3: CASSVGQMGNTIYF. As DNA, the CDR3 is TGTGCCAGCAGCGTTGGACAGATGGGAAACACCATATATTTT.

The chain has TRBV2 and TRBJ1-1; D uncertain. V was clipped by 6 bases and J by 1 base, with 9 bases between them. Germline V gene sequence: CDR1 SNHLY, CDR2 FYNNEI. The CDR3 runs 13 residues. The CDR3, as DNA: TGTGCCAGCAGCCCGGGAACGAACACTGAAGCTTTCTTT. Its translation is CASSPGTNTEAFF.